One sample yielded the 16 T cell receptor beta chains listed below, sequenced in a study of identical twins listed by TCRdb under 2016. Library creation used 5' RACE. The sequencer listed for this sample is Illumina HiSeq 2000. In TCRdb, the public reads were trimmed at Q25 with fastp and aligned with MiXCR, with productive beta chains retained. When rows share a CDR3 protein, they turn into one entry using the most common DNA and genes. The sample contains some 1,700,000 distinct CDR3 sequences, about 32% of them found a single time. The top ten hold about 0.25% of the sample. Sequencing input: cord blood. The receptors were sampled from a newborn girl in good health.

This clonotype was counted between two and nine times. V gene TRBV14 combines with J gene TRBJ2-7, with TRBD1 matching over 10 bases. V lost 1 base, J lost 5 bases, and 11 bases stayed unmatched. CDR3 size: 17 residues. CDR1 and CDR2 from the germline V gene are SGHDN and FVKESK. The CDR3 is CASSQVWRQGAFHEQYF. In DNA, the CDR3 is TGTGCCAGCAGCCAAGTTTGGCGACAGGGGGCTTTTCACGAGCAGTACTTC.

This chain uses TRBV19 with TRBJ2-5; maybe TRBD2 (6 bases). CDR3 length: 11 amino acids. CDR1 and CDR2 from the germline V gene are LNHDA and SQIVND (reference sequence). CDR3 nucleotide sequence: TGTGCGGCGGGAAACTACAAGACCCAGTACTTC. It is translated as CAAGNYKTQYF.

This chain connects TRBV6-6 to TRBJ2-7, with D perhaps being TRBD1 or TRBD2 (5 bases each). The CDR3 consists of 13 residues. V dropped 11 bases and J dropped 3 bases, with 17 bases sitting between them. CDR1 is MNHNY and CDR2 is SVGAGI in the germline V gene (reference sequence). CDR3 residues: CALPGRLFYEQYF. As DNA, the CDR3 is TGTGCCCTGCCGGGACGCCTTTTCTACGAGCAGTACTTC.

The chain recombines TRBV27 with TRBJ2-2; D is ambiguous. CDR3 size: 13 residues. Trimming shortened V by 2 bases and J by 6 bases, and 7 bases separated the two germline ends. Germline CDR1 and CDR2: MNHEY and SMNVEV (reference sequence). CDR3 nucleotide sequence: TGTGCCAGCAGTTTACGCCGGGCCGGGGAGCTGTTTTTT. Translated, it gives CASSLRRAGELFF.

The rearrangement joins TRBV6-1 to TRBJ2-2; D might be TRBD1 (6 bases). This CDR3 has 14 amino acids. Germline loops: CDR1 MNHNS, CDR2 SASEGT. V lost 4 bases and J 2 bases, leaving 8 bases between the germline ends. CDR3 region: CASSGQANTGELFF. DNA for the CDR3: TGTGCCAGCAGTGGACAGGCTAACACCGGGGAGCTGTTTTTT.

J is TRBJ2-1 and V is TRBV10-3; 9 bases agree with TRBD2. The J call may be in error: the DNA end matches TRBJ2-7 better. Per the germline V gene, CDR1 is ENHRY and CDR2 is SYGVKD. The CDR3 consists of 15 residues. CDR3 in amino acids: CAISVGLAGKYEQYF. In DNA form, the CDR3 reads TGTGCCATCAGTGTTGGTCTAGCGGGAAAGTATGAGCAGTACTTC.

This clonotype was seen only a few times. The chain has TRBV20-1 and TRBJ2-1, with D perhaps matching TRBD2 (5 bases). The CDR3 length is 16 residues. V lost 4 bases and J lost 3, with 19 bases in between. Germline values: CDR1 DFQATT, CDR2 SNEGSKA (reference sequence). The DNA of the CDR3 is TGCAGTGCTACGTATAGCGCCCGAGTTAGCTACAATGAGCAGTTCTTC. Protein product: CSATYSARVSYNEQFF.

This clonotype was seen a handful of times. This rearrangement joins TRBV5-6 to TRBJ1-4; weak D call: TRBD1 (5 bases). CDR1 and CDR2 from the germline V gene are SGHDT and YYEEEE. V was clipped by 0 bases and J by 5 bases, with 11 bases between them. The CDR3 extends over 15 amino acids. The CDR3 spells CASSLVAGSNEKLFF. The CDR3 DNA reads TGTGCCAGCAGCTTGGTGGCAGGGTCGAATGAAAAACTGTTTTTT.

This clonotype came up a few times. This chain connects TRBV7-2 to TRBJ1-1; D unresolved. Trimming shortened V by 5 bases and J by 0 bases, and 13 bases separated the two germline ends. The CDR3 has 15 amino acids. CDR1 is SGHTA, CDR2 FQGNSA, per germline. Here the CDR3 reads CASSLAGSVNTEAFF. CDR3 DNA: TGTGCCAGCAGCCTGGCCGGGTCCGTGAACACTGAAGCTTTCTTT.

The chain combines TRBV6-1 with TRBJ2-1, with 12 bases aligning to TRBD2. Germline V gene lookup returns CDR1 MNHNS and CDR2 SASEGT. The ends lost 1 base at V and 7 bases at J; junction bases unmatched: 11. The CDR3 runs 18 residues. The chain's CDR3 is CASSEVRHLAGGRNEQFF. CDR3 DNA: TGTGCCAGCAGTGAAGTCCGCCATCTAGCGGGGGGGCGAAATGAGCAGTTCTTC.

This clonotype was observed many times. The germline gene is not matched at one end of the junction; a read error may be the cause. V and J are TRBV5-1 and TRBJ1-6; TRBD1 matches at 8 bases. The CDR3 sequence is 14 residues long. Germline CDR1 and CDR2: SGHRS and YFSETQ. CDR3 protein: CASSLRQGNSPLHF. The CDR3 coding sequence is TGTGCCAGCAGCTTACGACAGGGGAATTCACCCCTCCACTTT.

In this sample, this clonotype turned up a few times. V gene TRBV27 combines with J gene TRBJ1-2; unclear D gene. Germline V gene sequence: CDR1 MNHEY, CDR2 SMNVEV (reference sequence). The CDR3 covers 14 residues. The ends were cut back, 8 bases at V and 6 bases at J, with 19 bases in the middle. The CDR3 DNA reads as TGTGCCAGCGGACTGAGGGATTCCACAAATGGCTACACCTTC. It encodes CASGLRDSTNGYTF.

The chain is built from TRBV3-1 and TRBJ2-1; 11 positions match TRBD2. This CDR3 comprises 16 residues. Germline V gene data show CDR1 as LGHDT and CDR2 as YNNKEL (reference sequence). The V gene end was trimmed by 3 bases and the J gene end by 8 bases; junction bases not matched to a gene: 9. This CDR3 is CASSHGWLAGGYEQFF. The CDR3 DNA is TGTGCCAGCAGCCACGGGTGGCTAGCGGGGGGCTATGAGCAGTTCTTC.

CDR3: CASTPGGGNQPQHF. The CDR3 coding sequence is TGTGCCAGCACCCCGGGGGGCGGTAATCAGCCCCAGCATTTT. The chain links TRBV28 to TRBJ1-5; tentative D call: TRBD1 (6 bases). Germline V lookup: CDR1 MDHEN, CDR2 SYDVKM. V was pared by 7 bases and J by 4 bases, with 14 bases between. The CDR3 contains 14 residues.

The chain uses TRBV11-3 and TRBJ2-1; D remains unclear. Germline lookup yields CDR1 SGHNT and CDR2 YENEEA. The CDR3 spans 12 residues. Trimming shortened V by 5 bases and J by 10 bases, and 12 bases separated the two germline ends. The CDR3 reads CASSPSRGEQFF. CDR3 coding DNA: TGTGCCAGCAGCCCATCCCGAGGCGAGCAGTTCTTC.

This clonotype was seen only once. The chain employs TRBV27 and TRBJ2-2, with D possibly matching TRBD1 (6 bases). Germline V gene data show CDR1 as MNHEY and CDR2 as SMNVEV (reference sequence). Deletions cut 7 bases from V and 1 base from J, with 13 bases between. CDR3 length: 15 amino acids. The chain's CDR3 is CASNRALGNTGELFF. The DNA for the CDR3 is TGTGCCAGCAACAGGGCCCTCGGGAACACCGGGGAGCTGTTTTTT.